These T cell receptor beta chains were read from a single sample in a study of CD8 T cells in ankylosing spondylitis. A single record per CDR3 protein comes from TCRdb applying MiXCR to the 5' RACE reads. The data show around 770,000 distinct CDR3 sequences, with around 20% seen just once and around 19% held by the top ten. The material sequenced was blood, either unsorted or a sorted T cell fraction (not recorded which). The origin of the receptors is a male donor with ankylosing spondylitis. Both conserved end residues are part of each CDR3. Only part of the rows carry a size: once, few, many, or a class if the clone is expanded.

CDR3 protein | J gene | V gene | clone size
CASSPWDRITGYTF | TRBJ1-2 | TRBV3-1 | .
CASSSTRGRSVVQPQHF | TRBJ1-5 | TRBV5-6 | few
CASSYLTGQGRNEQYF | TRBJ2-7 | TRBV27 | few
CASSASRNTEAFF | TRBJ1-1 | TRBV6-1 | few
CAWSGGRASDIQYF | TRBJ2-4 | TRBV30 | .
CAISELATGGEQYF | TRBJ2-7 | TRBV10-3 | .
CAISATGDEQFF | TRBJ2-1 | TRBV10-3 | few
CASSQQQTMALTREYGYTF | TRBJ1-2 | TRBV4-1 | few
CSVGVGAPEQFF | TRBJ2-1 | TRBV29-1 | few
CASSPTPGGSSYNEQFF | TRBJ2-1 | TRBV11-2 | few
CASSVAPGSTEAFF | TRBJ1-1 | TRBV9 | .
CASSLGLGQGKQEQYF | TRBJ2-7 | TRBV5-6 | .
CASAGWGETQYF | TRBJ2-5 | TRBV12-3/TRBV12-4 | .
CASSFWGPSSYNSPLHF | TRBJ1-6 | TRBV7-8 | many
CASSQDLNSGNTIYF | TRBJ1-3 | TRBV4-2 | few
CASSQTRLSTDTQYF | TRBJ2-3 | TRBV7-2 | .
CASSVGQGAYYEQYF | TRBJ2-7 | TRBV19 | .
CATITPGPPQNGYF | TRBJ2-3 | TRBV28 | few
CSARDQGNQPQHF | TRBJ1-5 | TRBV20-1 | .
CASSLHTGSNQPQHF | TRBJ1-5 | TRBV7-9 | .
CASSLEGGGSSDTQYF | TRBJ2-3 | TRBV5-1 | .
CASSQRSSGQGTGELFF | TRBJ2-2 | TRBV4-1 | few